The 3 T cell receptor beta chains presented below share a single source sample, sequenced in a study of CXCR3-negative and CXCR3-positive naive CD8 T cells (dated by TCRdb to the late 2010s). Summary of the overall study and its limitations: TRB CDR3s from CXCR3-positive naive cells showed higher hydrophobicity (lower Kidera factor 4), lower energy, and higher strength and volume indices than CXCR3-negative naive cells.

The sequencer listed for this sample is NextSeq 550. The Human TCR Profiling Kit (MiLaboratory) was used to prepare UMI-labeled 5' RACE TRB cDNA libraries. Following TCRdb reprocessing, every CDR3 protein sequence forms one entry, and DNA is not provided. This sample's table has entries for approximately 140,000 distinct CDR3 sequences. The top ten clones comprise 0.25% to 0.35% of the sample. Antigen specificity for these receptors is unknown. Specimen: naive CXCR3+ CD8+ T cells from blood. Explained via the paper, the cell subset or site label denotes: CD45RO-CCR7+CD27+CD95- naive CD8+ T cells expressing CXCR3 (TNR3+). These TCRs come from a human donor in good health. Some clones in this sample may be carry-over from other donors' samples.

This chain links TRBV25-1 with TRBJ1-1; the TCRdb D gene call, TRBD1, has no DNA to confirm it. This CDR3 comprises 15 residues. CDR1 is MGHDK, CDR2 SYGVNS, per germline. CDR3 protein: CASSDESGVGTEAFF. Full variable domain (rest looked up from reference TRBV25-1 and TRBJ1-1): EADIYQTPRYLVIGTGKKITLECSQTMGHDKMYWYQQDPGMELHLIHYSYGVNSTEKGDLSSESTVSRIRTEHFPLTLESARPSHTSQYLCASSDESGVGTEAFFGQGTRLTVV.

The gene calls are TRBV29-1 and TRBJ2-2; with no DNA, the TCRdb D assignment of TRBD1 cannot be verified. The V gene's germline CDR1 is SQVTM and CDR2 ANQGSEA. CDR3 length equals 15 residues. The CDR3 protein is CSVEDRGRNTGELFF.

The chain is built from TRBV20-1 and TRBJ2-3; TCRdb picks TRBD2, but there is no DNA to check that call. The CDR3 loop spans 15 amino acids. CDR1 and CDR2 from the germline V gene are DFQATT and SNEGSKA (reference sequence). CDR3 loop: CSARVPAVYGDTQYF.